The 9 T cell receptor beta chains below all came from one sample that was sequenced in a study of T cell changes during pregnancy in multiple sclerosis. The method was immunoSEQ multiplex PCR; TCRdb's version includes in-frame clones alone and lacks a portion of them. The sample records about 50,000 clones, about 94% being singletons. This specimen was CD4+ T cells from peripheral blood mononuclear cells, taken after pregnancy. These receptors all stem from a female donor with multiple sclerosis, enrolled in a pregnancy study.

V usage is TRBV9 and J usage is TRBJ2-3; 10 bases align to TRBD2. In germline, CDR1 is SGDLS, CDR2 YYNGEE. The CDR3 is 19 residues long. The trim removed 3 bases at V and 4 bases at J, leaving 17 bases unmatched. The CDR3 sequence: CASSEGVGSGRMGADTQYF. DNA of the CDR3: TGTGCCAGCAGCGAGGGGGTGGGTAGCGGGAGGATGGGCGCAGATACGCAGTATTTT. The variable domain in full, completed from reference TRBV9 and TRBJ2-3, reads DSGVTQTPKHLITATGQRVTLRCSPRSGDLSVYWYQQSLDQGLQFLIQYYNGEERAKGNILERFSAQQFPDLHSELNLSSLELGDSALYFCASSEGVGSGRMGADTQYFGPGTRLTVL.

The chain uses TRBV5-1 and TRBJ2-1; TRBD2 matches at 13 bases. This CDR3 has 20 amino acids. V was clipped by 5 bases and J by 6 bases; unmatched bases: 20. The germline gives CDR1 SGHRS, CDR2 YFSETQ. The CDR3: CASRLIPGLAGSSRTNEQFF. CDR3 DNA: TGCGCCAGCAGGCTGATTCCGGGACTAGCGGGATCCAGTAGGACCAATGAGCAGTTCTTC.

As DNA, the CDR3 is TGCGCCAGCAGCCAAGTTTCGGCGACGGACTACGGAGTCTCTGGGGCCAACGTCCTGACTTTC. Protein sequence: CASSQVSATDYGVSGANVLTF. The chain combines TRBV4-3 with TRBJ2-6, with a possible D match to TRBD2 (6 bases). The CDR3 extends over 21 amino acids. Trimming removed 1 base at V and 0 bases at J, with 22 bases between. Germline assignment: CDR1 LGHNA and CDR2 YSLEER.

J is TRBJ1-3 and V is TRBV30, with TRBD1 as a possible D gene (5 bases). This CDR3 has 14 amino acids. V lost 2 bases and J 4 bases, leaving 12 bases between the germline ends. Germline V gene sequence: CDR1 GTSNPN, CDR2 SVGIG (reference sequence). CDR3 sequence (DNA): TGTGCCTGGAGTTCTAAAGGGGTCGGAAACACCATATATTTT. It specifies CAWSSKGVGNTIYF.

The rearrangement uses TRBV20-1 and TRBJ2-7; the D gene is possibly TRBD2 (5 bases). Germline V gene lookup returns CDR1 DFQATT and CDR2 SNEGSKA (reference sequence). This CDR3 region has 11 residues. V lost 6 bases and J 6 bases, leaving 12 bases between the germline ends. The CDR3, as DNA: TGCAGTGCGGACTCAACGGGCGAGCAGTACTTC. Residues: CSADSTGEQYF.

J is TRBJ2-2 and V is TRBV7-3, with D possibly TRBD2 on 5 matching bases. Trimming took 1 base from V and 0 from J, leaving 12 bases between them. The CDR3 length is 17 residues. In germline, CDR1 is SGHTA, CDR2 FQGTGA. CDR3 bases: TGTGCCAGCAGCTTAAGCTCACGAGCGGCGAACACCGGGGAGCTGTTTTTT. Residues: CASSLSSRAANTGELFF.

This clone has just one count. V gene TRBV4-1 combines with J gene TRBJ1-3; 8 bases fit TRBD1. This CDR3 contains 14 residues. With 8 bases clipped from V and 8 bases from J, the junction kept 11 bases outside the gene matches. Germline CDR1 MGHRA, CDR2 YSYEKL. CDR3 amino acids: CASGWTGLKDTIYF. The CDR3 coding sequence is TGCGCCAGCGGATGGACAGGGCTAAAAGACACCATATATTTT.

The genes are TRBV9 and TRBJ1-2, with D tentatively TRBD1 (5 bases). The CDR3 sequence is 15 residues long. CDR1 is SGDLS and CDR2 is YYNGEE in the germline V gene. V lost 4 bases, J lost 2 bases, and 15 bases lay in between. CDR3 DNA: TGTGCCAGCAGCCGGTATGGGGCGGGAAACTATGGCTACACCTTC. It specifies CASSRYGAGNYGYTF.

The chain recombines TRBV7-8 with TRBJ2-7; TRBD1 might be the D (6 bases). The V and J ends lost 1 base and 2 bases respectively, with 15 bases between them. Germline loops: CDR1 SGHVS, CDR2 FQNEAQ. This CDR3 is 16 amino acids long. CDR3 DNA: TGTGCCAGCAGCTTAGAAGTCCTGGGGGCGGCCTACGAGCAGTACTTC. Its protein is CASSLEVLGAAYEQYF.